This TCR beta chain appears in the sequencing data of a study of OX40 agonist ivuxolimab in advanced cancers. Overall study context: Patients were given ivuxolimab, an antibody that agonizes OX40 (CD134).

The protocol was immunoSEQ multiplex PCR, while the TCRdb copy is restricted to in-frame clones and leaves out a portion. The profile shows 67,000 or so clones, approximately 86% of them singletons. Exclusion of a patient followed from autoimmune disease history or systemic immunosuppression. Blood specimens came from baseline, cycle 4 day 1, and cycle 7 day 1. The CDR3 totals 14 residues. The germline CDR1 and CDR2 sequences are SGHTA and FQGNSA. The ends lost 5 bases at V and 5 bases at J; junction bases unmatched: 4. Study findings and constraints: It was also the case that some nonresponders had low normalized T-cell clonal expansion.

As to this clone: Its antigen remains unidentified.

The sequencing used CD4+ or CD8+ T cells sorted from blood, collected in a trial of the OX40 agonist ivuxolimab. The source is an adult with an advanced solid tumor such as melanoma, head and neck, liver or kidney cancer. This chain uses TRBV7-2 with TRBJ1-3, with TRBD1 matching over 9 bases. CDR3 region: CASSTGQGRNTIYF. CDR3 nucleotide sequence: TGTGCCAGCAGCACCGGACAGGGGAGAAACACCATATATTTT.